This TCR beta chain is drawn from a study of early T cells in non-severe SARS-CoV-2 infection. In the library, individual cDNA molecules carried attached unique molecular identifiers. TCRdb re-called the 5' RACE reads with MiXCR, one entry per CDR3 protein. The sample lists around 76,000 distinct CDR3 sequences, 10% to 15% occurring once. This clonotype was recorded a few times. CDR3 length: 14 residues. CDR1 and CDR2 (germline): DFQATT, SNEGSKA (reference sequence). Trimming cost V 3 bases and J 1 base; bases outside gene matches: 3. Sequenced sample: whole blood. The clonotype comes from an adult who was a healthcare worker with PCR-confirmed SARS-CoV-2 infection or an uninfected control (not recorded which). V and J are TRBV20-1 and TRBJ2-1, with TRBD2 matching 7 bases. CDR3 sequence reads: CSARRAGSYNEQFF. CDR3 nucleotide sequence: TGCAGTGCTAGGAGAGCGGGATCCTACAATGAGCAGTTCTTC.